A single T cell receptor (beta chain) is shown here with its context. The source of the sample is a study of control samples from healthy donors and cancer patients. V dropped 3 bases and J dropped 1 base, with 12 bases sitting between them. CDR3 length: 15 residues. CDR1 and CDR2 (germline): LNHDA, SQIVND (reference sequence). TCRdb keeps only in-frame clones here, not all; method: immunoSEQ multiplex PCR. This table holds 90,000 to 150,000 clones, about nine tenths found once. Sequenced: blood. The chain joins TRBV19 to TRBJ1-1, with D possibly TRBD1 on 5 matching bases. The sequence came from a middle-aged man in good health. CDR3 sequence reads: CASSILGHTNTEAFF. Written as DNA, the CDR3 is TGTGCCAGTAGTATTCTAGGACATACGAACACTGAAGCTTTCTTT.